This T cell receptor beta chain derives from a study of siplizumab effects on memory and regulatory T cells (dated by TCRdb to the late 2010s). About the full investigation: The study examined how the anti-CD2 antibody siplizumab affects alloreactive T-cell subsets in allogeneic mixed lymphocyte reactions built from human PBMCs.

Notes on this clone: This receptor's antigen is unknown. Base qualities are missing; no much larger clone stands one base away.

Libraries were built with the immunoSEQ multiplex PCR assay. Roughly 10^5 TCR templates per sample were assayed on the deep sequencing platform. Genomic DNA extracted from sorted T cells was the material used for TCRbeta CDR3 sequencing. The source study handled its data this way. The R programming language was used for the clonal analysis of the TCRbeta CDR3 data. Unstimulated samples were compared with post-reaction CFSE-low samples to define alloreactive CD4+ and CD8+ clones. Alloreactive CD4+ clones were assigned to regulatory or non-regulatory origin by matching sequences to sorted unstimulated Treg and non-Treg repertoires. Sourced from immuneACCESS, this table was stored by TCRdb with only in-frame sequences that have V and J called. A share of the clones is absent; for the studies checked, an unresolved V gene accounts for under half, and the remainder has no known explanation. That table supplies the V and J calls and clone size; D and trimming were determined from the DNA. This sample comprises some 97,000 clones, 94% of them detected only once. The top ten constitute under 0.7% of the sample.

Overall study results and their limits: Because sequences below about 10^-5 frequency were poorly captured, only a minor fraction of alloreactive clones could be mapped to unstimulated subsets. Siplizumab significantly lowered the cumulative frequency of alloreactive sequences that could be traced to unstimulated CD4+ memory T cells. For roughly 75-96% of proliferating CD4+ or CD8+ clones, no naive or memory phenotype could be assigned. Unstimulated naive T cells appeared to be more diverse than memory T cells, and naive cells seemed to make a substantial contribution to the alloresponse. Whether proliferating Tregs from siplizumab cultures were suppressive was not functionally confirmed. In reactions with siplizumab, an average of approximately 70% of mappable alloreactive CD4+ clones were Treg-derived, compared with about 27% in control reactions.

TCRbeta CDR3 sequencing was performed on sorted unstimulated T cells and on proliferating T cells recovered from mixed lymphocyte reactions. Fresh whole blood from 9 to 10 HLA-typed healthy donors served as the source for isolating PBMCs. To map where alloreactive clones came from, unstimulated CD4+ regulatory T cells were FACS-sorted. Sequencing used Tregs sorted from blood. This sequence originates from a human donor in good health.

The bases read TGTGCCAGCAGAATACAGTTCGGGCTTGAGCAGTACTTC. This gives the protein CASRIQFGLEQYF. Rearrangement joined TRBV28 to TRBJ2-7; there is no confident call for the D gene. The CDR3 runs 13 residues from the cysteine to the phenylalanine. The CDR3 DNA has 39 bases and is translated from base 1. According to the germline V gene, CDR1 reads MDHEN and CDR2 reads SYDVKM. V is shortened by 6 bases, J by 7 bases, and the region joining them spans 16 bases.